Presented here are 6 T cell receptor beta chains from one specimen sequenced in a study of radiotherapy plus CTLA-4 blockade in lung cancer. Using immunoSEQ multiplex PCR, the repertoire was profiled, and TCRdb retains in-frame clones only, with some absent. This sample has some 78,000 clones, with about 86% found just once. Source: peripheral blood, taken from a patient treated with radiotherapy plus ipilimumab. These receptors came from a human donor with non-small cell lung cancer who had a partial response to radiotherapy plus ipilimumab.

V gene TRBV6-5 combines with J gene TRBJ2-1; 7 nucleotides align to TRBD1. Germline CDR1 reads MNHEY; CDR2 reads SVGAGI. The CDR3 sequence is 16 residues long. V was pared by 4 bases and J by 4 bases, with 10 bases of the junction left unmatched. The CDR3 DNA reads as TGTGCCAGCAGTTGGATCGGGACAGACGCTTACAATGAGCAGTTCTTC. Its protein product is CASSWIGTDAYNEQFF.

This rearrangement joins TRBV6-6 to TRBJ2-5; 7 bases match TRBD2. Germline CDR1 reads MNHNY; CDR2 reads SVGAGI (reference sequence). V gave up 7 bases and J gave up 1 base; unmatched junction bases: 12. This CDR3 is 16 amino acids long. The chain's CDR3 is CASNKRFAGVQETQYF. CDR3 in DNA: TGTGCCAGCAACAAGCGATTTGCGGGGGTCCAAGAGACCCAGTACTTC.

This clone has only one observation. The CDR3 nucleotides are TGTGCCAGCAGCGTAGAGCGGGGGAACTATGGCTACACCTTC. Translation gives CASSVERGNYGYTF. The chain couples TRBV9 to TRBJ1-2; possible D gene TRBD1, 5 bases. Germline V lookup: CDR1 SGDLS, CDR2 YYNGEE. This CDR3 contains 14 residues. V was clipped by 0 bases and J by 2 bases, with 8 bases between them.

CDR3 DNA: TGTGCCAGCAGTTCGCAGGGAGGTGACCAGCCCCAGCATTTT. Translated, it gives CASSSQGGDQPQHF. J is TRBJ1-5 and V is TRBV6-1; TRBD1 is a possible D gene (5 bases). This CDR3 comprises 14 residues. The V gene's germline CDR1 is MNHNS and CDR2 SASEGT. Trimming took off 5 bases at V and 7 bases at J, with 15 bases between the two ends.

J is TRBJ2-6 and V is TRBV28; no reliable D call. The CDR3 runs 16 residues. Germline V lookup: CDR1 MDHEN, CDR2 SYDVKM. The V and J ends lost 2 bases and 2 bases respectively, with 10 bases between them. DNA for the CDR3: TGTGCCAGCAGTTTAACCGTTCGGGCTGGGGCCAACGTCCTGACTTTC. Translation: CASSLTVRAGANVLTF.

The rearrangement links TRBV28 to TRBJ2-7; D ambiguous. Deletions cut 1 base from V and 3 bases from J, with 16 bases between. CDR1 MDHEN and CDR2 SYDVKM come from the germline V gene. The CDR3 consists of 16 residues. CDR3 DNA: TGTGCCAGCAGTTTATACCACACAGTTTCCCACTACGAGCAGTACTTC. Encoded protein: CASSLYHTVSHYEQYF.